The 9 T cell receptor beta chains given below trace back to one sample, sequenced in a study of post-analysis software for immune sequencing data. Points from the study as a whole: Roughly five TRBV segments, including TRBV5-6, TRBV5-1 and TRBV20-1, were more frequent in patients than controls.

Carried by the TCR beta cDNA libraries were unique molecular identifiers. TCRdb used MiXCR to reprocess the PCR reads, holding one entry per CDR3 protein. The repertoire consists of over 300,000 distinct CDR3 sequences, with less than 40% occurring once and the leading ten covering about an eighth. No antigens are known for them. The sample taken for sequencing was blood. The receptors here all came from a girl aged 5 to 17 with multiple sclerosis.

The rearrangement uses TRBV7-8 and TRBJ1-2, with 7 bases that match TRBD1. CDR1 and CDR2 (germline): SGHVS, FQNEAQ. V gave up 5 bases and J gave up 4 bases; unmatched junction bases: 13. CDR3 length: 16 residues. Here the CDR3 DNA reads TGTGCCAGCAGCATCAACCGGGACAGAAGCCTCTATGGCTACACCTTC. The encoded protein is CASSINRDRSLYGYTF.

This sequence joins TRBV12-3 or TRBV12-4 and TRBJ2-3, with a possible D match to TRBD1 (7 bases). The CDR3 has 15 amino acids. With 6 bases removed from V and 0 bases from J, the gap between germline ends came to 13 bases. The CDR3 bases are TGTGCCAGCAGAAGACAGGGAGGTAGCACAGATACGCAGTATTTT. Protein product: CASRRQGGSTDTQYF.

This clonotype was counted only a few times. V is TRBV7-8 and J is TRBJ2-7; a weak D match, TRBD1 (7 bases). Trimming stripped 5 bases from V and 1 base from J, with 18 bases between. The CDR3 totals 16 residues. Germline assignment: CDR1 SGHVS and CDR2 FQNEAQ. The CDR3 bases are TGTGCCAGCAGCCCGGGGAGGACAGGAGGTTCCTACGAGCAGTACTTC. It specifies CASSPGRTGGSYEQYF.

The V and J genes are TRBV2 and TRBJ2-7; tentatively, D is TRBD2 (5 bases). Germline lookup yields CDR1 SNHLY and CDR2 FYNNEI. The germline V and J ends were trimmed by 1 base and 2 bases, with 12 bases remaining between them. This CDR3 contains 15 residues. CDR3 nucleotides: TGTGCCAGCAGTGAAGTGGACTCCTACCCCTACGAGCAGTACTTC. This encodes CASSEVDSYPYEQYF.

This chain joins TRBV20-1 and TRBJ2-5; 9 nucleotides match TRBD2. The J segment lost 9 bases and the V segment lost 1 base, leaving 15 bases of the junction unmatched. This CDR3 has 16 residues. From germline, CDR1 is DFQATT and CDR2 SNEGSKA (reference sequence). In DNA, the CDR3 is TGCAGTGCTAGAGGATCCCCTAGCGGGGCCCCAAAGGCCCAGTACTTC. Amino acid sequence: CSARGSPSGAPKAQYF.

The V gene is TRBV7-9, the J gene TRBJ2-5; no reliable D call. Trimming removed 6 bases from V and 3 bases from J, with 11 bases in between. The CDR3 is 13 residues long. Germline V gives CDR1 SEHNR, CDR2 FQNEAQ (reference sequence). The CDR3 sequence: CASRVTGEETQYF. CDR3 sequence (DNA): TGTGCCAGCAGAGTTACTGGGGAAGAGACCCAGTACTTC.

This clonotype was detected a few times. The J gene is TRBJ2-3, the V gene TRBV20-1; D perhaps matches TRBD2 (7 bases). This CDR3 is 14 amino acids long. Per the germline V gene, CDR1 is DFQATT and CDR2 is SNEGSKA (reference sequence). Trimming shortened V by 4 bases and J by 7 bases, and 18 bases separated the two germline ends. The CDR3 reads CSATVGGGGNTQYF. Here the CDR3 DNA reads TGCAGTGCTACGGTAGGGGGGGGCGGAAATACGCAGTATTTT.

The chain combines TRBV30 with TRBJ2-1; TRBD1 agrees at 9 bases. This CDR3 region has 14 residues. Trimming removed 6 bases from V and 4 bases from J; junction bases left unmatched: 7. Germline V gives CDR1 GTSNPN, CDR2 SVGIG (reference sequence). This CDR3 is CACQYRGLYNEQFF. The CDR3, as DNA: TGTGCCTGCCAATACAGGGGGCTATACAATGAGCAGTTCTTC. The whole variable domain, remainder taken from reference TRBV30 and TRBJ2-1, is SQTIHQWPATLVQPVGSPLSLECTVEGTSNPNLYWYRQAAGRGLQLLFYSVGIGQISSEVPQNLSASRPQDRQFILSSKKLLLSDSGFYLCACQYRGLYNEQFFGPGTRLTVL.

This chain connects TRBV5-6 to TRBJ2-3; 8 bases are a match to TRBD1. The V gene end was trimmed by 4 bases and the J gene end by 4 bases; junction bases not matched to a gene: 11. The CDR3 sequence is 16 residues long. Germline CDR1 SGHDT, CDR2 YYEEEE. The CDR3 reads CASSGYRGKFPDTQYF. CDR3 DNA sequence: TGTGCCAGCAGCGGATACAGGGGGAAGTTTCCAGATACGCAGTATTTT.